This T cell receptor (beta chain) was recorded in a study of breast tumors, draining lymph nodes, adjacent tissues. General study points: Tumors had less TCR diversity than lymph nodes, more than nontumor tissue. That most tumor T cells come from lymph nodes remained unproven.

Each CDR3 protein is one row after TCRdb ran MiXCR on the multiplex PCR reads. The data hold over 60,000 distinct CDR3 sequences, with roughly 57% observed a single time. Germline V gene data show CDR1 as SGHTA and CDR2 as FQGNSA. The length of the CDR3 is 15 residues. The V gene lost 1 base and the J gene lost 7 bases, with 14 bases spanning the gap. Only one count was recorded for this clonotype. The antigen remains unidentified. The chain has TRBV7-2 and TRBJ2-1; D gene ambiguous. The sequence was obtained from a female donor with breast cancer. Some clones in this sample may be carry-over from other donors' samples. What was sequenced was breast tumor tissue. The CDR3 spells CASSLEVLLTNEQFF. As DNA, the CDR3 is TGTGCCAGCAGCTTAGAAGTCTTGTTAACAAATGAGCAGTTCTTC.